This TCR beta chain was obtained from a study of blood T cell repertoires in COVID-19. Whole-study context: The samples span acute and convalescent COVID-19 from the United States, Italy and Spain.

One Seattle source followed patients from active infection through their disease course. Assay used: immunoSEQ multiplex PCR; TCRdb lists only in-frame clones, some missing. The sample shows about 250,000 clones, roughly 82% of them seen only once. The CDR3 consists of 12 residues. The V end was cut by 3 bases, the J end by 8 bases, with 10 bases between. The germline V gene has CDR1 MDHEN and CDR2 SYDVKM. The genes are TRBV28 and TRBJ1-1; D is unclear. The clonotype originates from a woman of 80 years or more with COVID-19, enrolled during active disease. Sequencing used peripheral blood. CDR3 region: CASSLGAREAFF. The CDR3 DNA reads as TGTGCCAGCAGTTTGGGAGCCAGGGAAGCTTTCTTT.